One and the same sample provided the 20 T cell receptor beta chains below, sequenced in a study of blood T cell repertoires in COVID-19. Profiling relied on immunoSEQ multiplex PCR, and the TCRdb table lists in-frame clones only, not all of them. The profile covers some 220,000 clones, with 80% to 90% appearing a single time and 15% to 20% taken by the ten largest. The source material was peripheral blood. The receptors stem from a woman aged 80 or over with active or convalescent COVID-19.

V usage is TRBV7-3 and J usage is TRBJ2-2, with 12 bases lining up with TRBD2. Trimming took 4 bases from V and 7 from J; bases not matched to a gene: 10. The CDR3 is made up of 17 amino acids. Germline CDR1 is SGHTA and CDR2 is FQGTGA. The CDR3 DNA reads as TGTGCCAGCAGCTCAAGGGCTAGCGGGAGGGCGAGCGGGGAGCTGTTTTTT. Its protein is CASSSRASGRASGELFF. Based on the CDR3 plus reference TRBV7-3 and TRBJ2-2, the full variable domain is GAGVSQTPSNKVTEKGKYVELRCDPISGHTALYWYRQSLGQGPEFLIYFQGTGAADDSGLPNDRFFAVRPEGSVSTLKIQRTERGDSAVYLCASSSRASGRASGELFFGEGSRLTVL.

This clone was seen only once. The chain links TRBV4-3 to TRBJ2-5, with 9 bases aligning to TRBD1. With 3 bases clipped from V and 4 bases from J, the junction kept 3 bases outside the gene matches. Looked up from germline, CDR1 is LGHNA and CDR2 is YSLEER. The CDR3 covers 14 residues. The CDR3 sequence: CASSQGQGPETQYF. The CDR3 nucleotides are TGCGCCAGCAGCCAGGGACAGGGCCCAGAGACCCAGTACTTC.

The chain recombines TRBV15 with TRBJ1-1; D remains ambiguous. CDR3 length equals 11 residues. Germline loops: CDR1 LNHNV, CDR2 YYDKDF (reference sequence). V was cut by 4 bases and J by 6 bases, with 6 bases left in between. Here the CDR3 reads CATSKRAEAFF. The CDR3 DNA is TGTGCCACCAGCAAGAGGGCTGAAGCTTTCTTT. Supplemented by reference TRBV15 and TRBJ1-1, the full variable domain reads DAMVIQNPRYQVTQFGKPVTLSCSQTLNHNVMYWYQQKSSQAPKLLFHYYDKDFNNEADTPDNFQSRRPNTSFCFLDIRSPGLGDTAMYLCATSKRAEAFFGQGTRLTVV.

The genes are TRBV6-2 or TRBV6-3 and TRBJ2-7; TRBD1 agrees at 7 bases. The CDR3 runs 16 residues. V was clipped by 2 bases and J by 5 bases; unmatched bases: 12. CDR1 and CDR2 from the germline V gene are MNHEY and SVGEGT. CDR3: CASSYTEQGLVDEQYF. DNA for the CDR3: TGTGCCAGCAGTTACACCGAACAGGGGTTGGTGGACGAGCAGTACTTC.

This clone was counted only a few times. The J gene is TRBJ1-5, the V gene TRBV7-9, with D unclear. This CDR3 has 15 amino acids. The V gene's germline CDR1 is SEHNR and CDR2 FQNEAQ (reference sequence). Trimming shortened V by 0 bases and J by 2 bases, and 8 bases separated the two germline ends. The CDR3 reads CASSLAATGNQPQHF. CDR3 in DNA: TGTGCCAGCAGCTTAGCGGCTACAGGCAATCAGCCCCAGCATTTT.

V and J are TRBV6-1 and TRBJ2-7; 7 bases agree with TRBD1. The length of the CDR3 is 16 residues. Unmatched junction bases numbered 13, after V lost 3 bases and J lost 5 bases. Looked up from germline, CDR1 is MNHNS and CDR2 is SASEGT. The CDR3 DNA reads as TGTGCCAGCAGTGATGACATGGACAGGTTGGTCGACGAGCAGTACTTC. Translated, it gives CASSDDMDRLVDEQYF.

This chain uses TRBV5-1 with TRBJ2-5, with D maybe TRBD2 (6 bases). Germline CDR1 reads SGHRS; CDR2 reads YFSETQ. V was shortened by 4 bases and J by 5 bases, with 18 bases between the two germline ends. The CDR3 runs to 15 residues. The CDR3 region is CASSAGLGLGETQYF. The CDR3 bases are TGCGCCAGCAGCGCGGGACTCGGCCTCGGGGAGACCCAGTACTTC.

CDR3 nucleotides: TGTGCCACCAGTGACGGGTCGAGTGGCGGCTACACCTTC. It yields the protein CATSDGSSGGYTF. V is TRBV24-1 and J is TRBJ1-2; D ambiguous. The CDR3 covers 13 residues. V shed 4 bases and J shed 8 bases, with 13 bases lying between them. Germline V gives CDR1 KGHDR, CDR2 SFDVKD.

The DNA for the CDR3 is TGTGCCAGCAGCTTGCGGGCGGGGAGTTCCGAGCAGTACTTC. Translated, it gives CASSLRAGSSEQYF. This rearrangement joins TRBV5-4 to TRBJ2-7; tentatively, D is TRBD2 (6 bases). The CDR3 sequence is 14 residues long. V was trimmed by 1 base and J by 6 bases, leaving 14 bases between them. The germline V gene has CDR1 SGHNT and CDR2 YYREEE (reference sequence).

This clone was seen once. Other DNA sequences in this specimen translate into the identical CDR3. In DNA form, the CDR3 reads TGCAGCGTTGTTAGGGGCCGGAACACTGAAGCTTTCTTT. It translates to CSVVRGRNTEAFF. The chain has TRBV29-1 and TRBJ1-1; the D gene is possibly TRBD1 (5 bases). CDR1 is SQVTM, CDR2 ANQGSEA, per germline. Trimming removed 4 bases from V and 1 base from J, with 10 bases in between. The CDR3 is made up of 13 amino acids.

This clone occurred a few times. This chain joins TRBV18 and TRBJ1-6, with D uncertain. Germline CDR1 is KGHSH and CDR2 is LQKENI. Trimming removed 2 bases from V and 4 bases from J, with 9 bases in between. The CDR3 contains 15 residues. CDR3 sequence reads: CASSPEQKYNSPLHF. The CDR3, as DNA: TGTGCCAGCTCACCAGAACAGAAATATAATTCACCCCTCCACTTT.

The chain is built from TRBV28 and TRBJ1-2; D gene uncertain. This CDR3 comprises 16 residues. Trimming removed 8 bases at V and 4 bases at J, with 23 bases between. CDR1 and CDR2 (germline): MDHEN, SYDVKM. CDR3 sequence (DNA): TGTGCCAGCCTTGAGTCTCTCGGAGGGTGGGGCTATGGCTACACCTTC. Its protein product is CASLESLGGWGYGYTF.

This chain links TRBV24-1 with TRBJ1-1; 7 bases align to TRBD1. This CDR3 region has 14 residues. V gave up 4 bases and J gave up 7 bases; unmatched junction bases: 8. Germline loops: CDR1 KGHDR, CDR2 SFDVKD. CDR3 nucleotides: TGTGCCACCAGTGAATCCGACAGGGTCAGTGAAGCTTTCTTT. This translates into CATSESDRVSEAFF.

This chain links TRBV4-3 with TRBJ2-7; D ambiguous. The CDR3 totals 14 residues. V gave up 0 bases and J gave up 1 base, with 7 bases separating them. The germline gives CDR1 LGHNA, CDR2 YSLEER. The CDR3 sequence is CASSQDIVSYEQYF. CDR3 sequence (DNA): TGCGCCAGCAGCCAAGATATTGTTTCCTACGAGCAGTACTTC.

J is TRBJ1-5 and V is TRBV7-6; no reliable D call. Trimming left V 1 base short and J 1 base short, with 8 bases between. The CDR3 totals 15 residues. Germline loops: CDR1 SGHVS, CDR2 FNYEAQ. CDR3 nucleotide sequence: TGTGCCAGCAGCTTAGTCTCGGGAAGCAATCAGCCCCAGCATTTT. It specifies CASSLVSGSNQPQHF. The entire variable domain, with the rest obtained from reference TRBV7-6 and TRBJ1-5, is as follows: GAGVSQSPRYKVTKRGQDVALRCDPISGHVSLYWYRQALGQGPEFLTYFNYEAQQDKSGLPNDRFSAERPEGSISTLTIQRTEQRDSAMYRCASSLVSGSNQPQHFGDGTRLSIL.

The chain employs TRBV27 and TRBJ1-1; D unclear. The CDR3 is made up of 12 amino acids. Trimming stripped 5 bases from V and 1 base from J, with 5 bases between. Germline loops: CDR1 MNHEY, CDR2 SMNVEV (reference sequence). The CDR3 DNA reads as TGTGCCAGCAGTGGCTCGAACACTGAAGCTTTCTTT. This encodes CASSGSNTEAFF.

About this clone: The same CDR3 can be traced to other DNA sequences in this sample. The rearrangement links TRBV9 to TRBJ2-3; a weak D match, TRBD2 (5 bases). Germline V gene data show CDR1 as SGDLS and CDR2 as YYNGEE. The V and J ends lost 2 bases and 3 bases respectively, with 13 bases between them. CDR3 length: 15 amino acids. The DNA of the CDR3 is TGTGCCAGCAGCGTGGCGGGTACGGGAACAGATACGCAGTATTTT. Its protein is CASSVAGTGTDTQYF.

The V and J genes are TRBV7-9 and TRBJ1-5; possible D gene TRBD1, 6 bases. The CDR3 sequence is 16 residues long. V lost 2 bases and J 2 bases, leaving 13 bases between the germline ends. The germline gives CDR1 SEHNR, CDR2 FQNEAQ (reference sequence). CDR3 nucleotide sequence: TGTGCCAGCAGCTTAAGTGGAGGGGGGGGCAATCAGCCCCAGCATTTT. Protein product: CASSLSGGGGNQPQHF.

The chain carries TRBV28 and TRBJ2-3; 11 nucleotides agree with TRBD1. The germline V gene encodes CDR1 MDHEN and CDR2 SYDVKM. V shed 7 bases and J 3 bases; nucleotides not matched to a gene: 3. The CDR3 consists of 14 residues. CDR3 sequence: CASMGQGGTDTQYF. CDR3 nucleotide sequence: TGTGCCAGCATGGGACAGGGGGGGACAGATACGCAGTATTTT.

The chain joins TRBV24-1 to TRBJ2-7; 11 bases match TRBD2. This CDR3 is 15 amino acids long. The germline V gene has CDR1 KGHDR and CDR2 SFDVKD. With V trimmed by 3 bases and J by 1 base, 1 base remained unmatched. Written as DNA, the CDR3 is TGTGCCACCAGTGATCCTAGCGGGGGGTCCTACGAGCAGTACTTC. It codes for CATSDPSGGSYEQYF.